The clone carrying this TCR beta chain appeared many times. This sample stems from a study of T cells in Graves' hyperthyroidism and ophthalmopathy. Study details: Peripheral blood specimens were obtained at initial diagnosis, prior to any treatment.

Amplification targeted TCR beta CDR3 regions from RNA transcripts. The HTBI set primed first-round TCR CDR3 RT-PCR. TCRdb redid the calling of the multiplex PCR reads with MiXCR, one entry per CDR3 protein. The table shows hundreds of thousands of distinct CDR3 sequences, with nearly 15% occurring only once. The CDR3 runs 15 residues. Germline V gene sequence: CDR1 SEHNR, CDR2 FQNEAQ (reference sequence). V lost 1 base to trimming and J lost 3 bases, with 10 bases between them. Diagnosis relied on clinical symptoms, serum thyroxine and TRAb, thyroid ultrasound and orbital computed tomography. Fresh 10 ml peripheral blood yielded PBMCs.

The chain couples TRBV7-9 to TRBJ1-5; no clear D. This receptor was identified in an older woman with Graves' ophthalmopathy. Sequenced sample: blood. Written as DNA, the CDR3 is TGTGCCAGCAGCTTAGAATCTGGGATCAATCAGCCCCAGCATTTT. It specifies CASSLESGINQPQHF.